The subject of this entry is one T cell receptor beta chain. The germline V gene encodes CDR1 SNHLY and CDR2 FYNNEI. The CDR3 is 11 residues long. V was shortened by 6 bases and J by 3 bases, with 6 bases between the two germline ends. The sample comes from a study of blood T cell repertoires in COVID-19. Study in general: Acute and convalescent COVID-19 specimens originated in the United States, Italy and Spain. PBMCs, B-cell-depleted T cells, or T cells were the source of the cDNA or gDNA that made up the material.

Per the study methods: The assay estimated nucleated cells by amplifying reference gene primers. Here immunoSEQ multiplex PCR was the method, and the copy in TCRdb shows in-frame clones only, minus some. From that table come the V and J calls and clone size; the DNA was used to work out D and trimming. The sample consists of roughly 68,000 clones, 75% to 90% of them appearing once. The sequence derives from a woman older than 75 with active COVID-19. This chain uses TRBV2 with TRBJ2-7, with no clear D. The specimen was peripheral blood. The CDR3 bases are TGTGCCAGCAGCCACAGCTACGAGCAGTACTTC. This translates into CASSHSYEQYF. The full variable domain, completed using reference TRBV2 and TRBJ2-7, is EPEVTQTPSHQVTQMGQEVILRCVPISNHLYFYWYRQILGQKVEFLVSFYNNEISEKSEIFDDQFSVERPDGSNFTLKIRSTKLEDSAMYFCASSHSYEQYFGPGTRLTVT.